This TCR beta chain was found in a study of T cell responses to AZD1222 COVID-19 vaccine. General study points: Most donors were white British, females outnumbered males, and clonal diversity was possibly underestimated. The study identified only a handful of AZD1222 recipients as seropositive at baseline. Dominant CD4 TCR responses targeted spike regions 160-218 and 743-854.

V lost 0 bases and J 0 bases, leaving 10 bases between the germline ends. This CDR3 contains 15 residues. The germline V gene has CDR1 SGHRS and CDR2 YFSETQ. In regard to this clone: The target antigen is unknown.

Clones were sequenced by immunoSEQ multiplex PCR, and TCRdb holds only the in-frame ones, with some missing. This table has about 100,000 clones, nearly 95% appearing once. This sequence originates from an adult in good health. The input for sequencing was peripheral blood, taken on day 0 of AZD1222 vaccination. The V gene is TRBV5-1, the J gene TRBJ2-7; D unresolved. DNA of the CDR3: TGCGCCAGCAGCTTGGAAGGGTTAAGCTCCTACGAGCAGTACTTC. This gives the protein CASSLEGLSSYEQYF.